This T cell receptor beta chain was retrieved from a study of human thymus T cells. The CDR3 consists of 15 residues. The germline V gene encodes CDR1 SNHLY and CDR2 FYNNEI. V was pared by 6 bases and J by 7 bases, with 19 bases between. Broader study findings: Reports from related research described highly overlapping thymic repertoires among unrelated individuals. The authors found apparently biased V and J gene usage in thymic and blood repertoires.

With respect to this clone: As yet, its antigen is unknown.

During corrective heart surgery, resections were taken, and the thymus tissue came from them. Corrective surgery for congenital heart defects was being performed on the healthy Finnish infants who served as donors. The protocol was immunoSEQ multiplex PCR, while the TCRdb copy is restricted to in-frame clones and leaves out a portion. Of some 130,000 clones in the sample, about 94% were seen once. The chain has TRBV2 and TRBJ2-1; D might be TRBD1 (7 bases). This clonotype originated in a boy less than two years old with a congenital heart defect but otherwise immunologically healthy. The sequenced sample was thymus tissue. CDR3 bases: TGTGCCAGCAGGCGCAGGGACAGCCGGGGGAATGAGCAGTTCTTC. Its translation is CASRRRDSRGNEQFF.